Below, 24 T cell receptor beta chains from the same sample are listed, as sequenced in a study of T cells in Graves' hyperthyroidism and ophthalmopathy. Using RNA transcripts as the source, TCR beta CDR3 regions were amplified. First-round RT-PCR targeting the TCR CDR3 was performed with the HTBI primer set. From the multiplex PCR reads, TCRdb called clonotypes with MiXCR, one entry per CDR3 protein. The sample carries around 690,000 distinct CDR3 sequences, 17% recorded once. Sequencing input: blood. All receptors come from a middle-aged man with Graves' hyperthyroidism.

This clonotype came up a few times. The chain employs TRBV19 and TRBJ2-2; D not certain. The CDR3 consists of 12 residues. Trimming stripped 3 bases from V and 5 bases from J, with 4 bases between. Germline-derived CDR1 and CDR2 are LNHDA and SQIVND (reference sequence). The CDR3 sequence: CASSIGTGELFF. In nucleotides, the CDR3 is TGTGCCAGTAGTATCGGAACCGGGGAGCTGTTTTTT.

The sample holds many counts of this clonotype. The genes are TRBV24-1 and TRBJ2-1; D possibly corresponds to TRBD2 (5 bases). This CDR3 spans 13 amino acids. Germline lookup yields CDR1 KGHDR and CDR2 SFDVKD. V lost 3 bases, J lost 5 bases, and 7 bases lay in between. The CDR3 DNA reads TGTGCCACCAGTGATGGGAGTGACAATGAGCAGTTCTTC. Translated: CATSDGSDNEQFF.

This clonotype was found many times. The rearrangement links TRBV28 to TRBJ1-5; 11 nucleotides agree with TRBD1. The CDR3 length is 15 residues. The V gene end was trimmed by 6 bases and the J gene end by 5 bases; junction bases not matched to a gene: 6. Germline V gene sequence: CDR1 MDHEN, CDR2 SYDVKM. The CDR3 DNA sequence: TGTGCCAGCAGAATCGGGGACAGGGGGGATCAGCCCCAGCATTTT. Its translation is CASRIGDRGDQPQHF.

This chain connects TRBV19 to TRBJ2-2; D unclear. The germline gives CDR1 LNHDA, CDR2 SQIVND (reference sequence). V dropped 8 bases and J dropped 6 bases, with 13 bases sitting between them. The CDR3 is 13 amino acids. The CDR3 loop reads CASQVRLAGELFF. CDR3 bases: TGTGCCAGTCAAGTTCGGCTGGCCGGGGAGCTGTTTTTT.

The chain couples TRBV7-9 to TRBJ2-4; D remains unclear. Germline CDR1 is SEHNR and CDR2 is FQNEAQ (reference sequence). V lost 7 bases, J lost 9 bases, and 16 bases lay in between. The CDR3 spans 13 residues. The CDR3 sequence: CASTTPQAVIQYF. The CDR3 bases are TGTGCCAGCACCACCCCCCAGGCCGTCATTCAGTACTTC. Supplemented by reference TRBV7-9 and TRBJ2-4, the full variable domain reads DTGVSQNPRHKITKRGQNVTFRCDPISEHNRLYWYRQTLGQGPEFLTYFQNEAQLEKSRLLSDRFSAERPKGSFSTLEIQRTEQGDSAMYLCASTTPQAVIQYFGAGTRLSVL.

This clonotype appeared a few times. This chain connects TRBV3-1 to TRBJ2-7, with no clear D. The V and J ends lost 3 bases and 6 bases respectively, with 12 bases between them. The CDR3 consists of 13 residues. Germline V gives CDR1 LGHDT, CDR2 YNNKEL (reference sequence). CDR3: CASSQAVGFEQYF. CDR3 coding DNA: TGTGCCAGCAGCCAGGCCGTTGGATTCGAGCAGTACTTC.

The chain is built from TRBV28 and TRBJ2-1; no firm D call. The CDR3 totals 22 residues. Germline lookup yields CDR1 MDHEN and CDR2 SYDVKM. V was clipped by 6 bases and J by 0 bases, with 33 bases between them. The CDR3 loop reads CASSLTPTDARWIHSSYNEQFF. The CDR3 nucleotides read TGTGCCAGCAGCCTAACCCCGACCGATGCCCGATGGATTCATAGCTCCTACAATGAGCAGTTCTTC.

There are many counts of this clonotype. J is TRBJ2-7 and V is TRBV27; TRBD1 aligns across 7 bases. This CDR3 contains 15 residues. Germline-derived CDR1 and CDR2 are MNHEY and SMNVEV (reference sequence). J lost 3 bases, V lost 5 bases, and 10 bases had no gene match. The CDR3 DNA sequence: TGTGCCAGCAGTCCGGAACCGGGACAGCTCTACGAGCAGTACTTC. Translated, it gives CASSPEPGQLYEQYF.

This clonotype was picked up many times. This chain joins TRBV18 and TRBJ2-3; 9 bases are shared with TRBD1. Germline values: CDR1 KGHSH, CDR2 LQKENI. V shed 5 bases, J shed 4 bases, and the junction held 10 bases outside the gene matches. The CDR3 consists of 16 residues. CDR3 bases: TGTGCCAGCTCATCCCGCACAGGGGGCAGCGCAGATACGCAGTATTTT. Amino acid sequence: CASSSRTGGSADTQYF.

The rearrangement links TRBV9 to TRBJ1-6; 9 nucleotides match TRBD1. The CDR3 is 15 residues long. CDR1 is SGDLS and CDR2 is YYNGEE in the germline V gene. The ends lost 0 bases at V and 9 bases at J; junction bases unmatched: 4. The CDR3 coding sequence is TGTGCCAGCAGCGTAGGGACAGGGGACAGTTCACCCCTCCACTTT. Protein: CASSVGTGDSSPLHF. Variable domain in full (rest from reference TRBV9 and TRBJ1-6): DSGVTQTPKHLITATGQRVTLRCSPRSGDLSVYWYQQSLDQGLQFLIQYYNGEERAKGNILERFSAQQFPDLHSELNLSSLELGDSALYFCASSVGTGDSSPLHFGNGTRLTVT.

The rearrangement joins TRBV14 to TRBJ1-1; the D gene is possibly TRBD1 (5 bases). This CDR3 has 14 residues. Germline assignment: CDR1 SGHDN and CDR2 FVKESK. Trimming pared 1 base from V and 4 bases from J, leaving 10 bases between. Written as DNA, the CDR3 is TGTGCCAGCAGCCAAGTCCGGGGGTCCACTGAAGCTTTCTTT. Amino acid sequence: CASSQVRGSTEAFF.

This clonotype was observed many times. The V call is TRBV11-2, the J call TRBJ2-4, with D perhaps given as TRBD1 or TRBD2 (5 bases each). Germline V gene sequence: CDR1 SGHAT, CDR2 FQNNGV. The CDR3 totals 17 residues. Between the trimmed V and J ends, which lost 4 bases and 0 bases, there was a span of 16 bases. The CDR3 loop is CASSSRDVPLAKNIQYF. For the CDR3, the DNA is TGTGCCAGCAGCTCTCGGGACGTCCCTCTAGCCAAAAACATTCAGTACTTC.

This clonotype was counted ten times or more. J is TRBJ1-5 and V is TRBV9; D perhaps matches TRBD1 (6 bases). The CDR3 is made up of 14 amino acids. Trimming shortened V by 6 bases and J by 3 bases, and 13 bases separated the two germline ends. Germline values: CDR1 SGDLS, CDR2 YYNGEE. The CDR3 DNA reads as TGTGCCAGCACCAAGGGGGATAACAATCAGCCCCAGCATTTT. Translated, it gives CASTKGDNNQPQHF. Combining the CDR3 with reference TRBV9 and TRBJ1-5 gives the whole variable domain DSGVTQTPKHLITATGQRVTLRCSPRSGDLSVYWYQQSLDQGLQFLIQYYNGEERAKGNILERFSAQQFPDLHSELNLSSLELGDSALYFCASTKGDNNQPQHFGDGTRLSIL.

This clonotype was detected many times. CDR3 in amino acids: CASSSWAGRGYEQYF. CDR3 DNA sequence: TGTGCCAGCAGCTCCTGGGCGGGGAGGGGATACGAGCAGTACTTC. The rearrangement links TRBV5-6 to TRBJ2-7, with TRBD2 matching over 7 bases. The CDR3 is 15 amino acids. Germline-derived CDR1 and CDR2 are SGHDT and YYEEEE. V was pared by 3 bases and J by 4 bases, with 10 bases of the junction left unmatched.

A few counts support this clonotype. This chain connects TRBV20-1 to TRBJ1-2; tentative D call: TRBD1 (5 bases). V shed 4 bases and J shed 5 bases, with 17 bases lying between them. Germline CDR1 reads DFQATT; CDR2 reads SNEGSKA (reference sequence). The CDR3 has 14 residues. The CDR3 nucleotides read TGCAGTGCTACACCCAGAAGGACAAGGTATGGCTACACCTTC. Protein sequence: CSATPRRTRYGYTF.

This clonotype was observed a few times. The chain is built from TRBV28 and TRBJ2-3; 7 nucleotides line up with TRBD2. The CDR3 consists of 16 residues. In germline, CDR1 is MDHEN, CDR2 SYDVKM. The J segment lost 4 bases and the V segment lost 5 bases, leaving 12 bases of the junction unmatched. The DNA of the CDR3 is TGTGCCAGCAGTCCCGAAGGGGCGGGAGAAGCAGATACGCAGTATTTT. Translation gives CASSPEGAGEADTQYF.

In this sample, this clonotype turned up many times. The V gene is TRBV18, the J gene TRBJ2-7; unclear D gene. Germline values: CDR1 KGHSH, CDR2 LQKENI. The CDR3 contains 12 residues. V was cut by 2 bases and J by 9 bases, with 11 bases left in between. The DNA for the CDR3 is TGTGCCAGCTCACCAGCGCTGGCTGGGCAGTACTTC. This sequence encodes CASSPALAGQYF.

This clonotype has a count of ten or more. The chain is built from TRBV2 and TRBJ2-3; D assignment may be TRBD1 or TRBD2 (5 bases each). V was shortened by 4 bases and J by 9 bases, with 11 bases between the two germline ends. Germline CDR1 SNHLY, CDR2 FYNNEI. The CDR3 has 12 amino acids. The CDR3 is CASSGAGRTQYF. The CDR3 DNA reads as TGTGCCAGCAGTGGAGCAGGGAGAACGCAGTATTTT.

In this sample, this clonotype turned up many times. The rearrangement joins TRBV7-9 to TRBJ2-5; 8 bases are shared with TRBD1. The CDR3 extends over 15 amino acids. The ends lost 5 bases at V and 4 bases at J; junction bases unmatched: 9. Germline values: CDR1 SEHNR, CDR2 FQNEAQ (reference sequence). CDR3 DNA: TGTGCCAGCAGCCCCGGACAGGGCTTGGGAGAGACCCAGTACTTC. As protein: CASSPGQGLGETQYF.

This chain's CDR3 is CASGNVHQTDTDTQYF. Here the CDR3 DNA reads TGTGCCAGCGGTAACGTACACCAAACCGACACAGATACGCAGTATTTT. The chain joins TRBV6-2 or TRBV6-3 to TRBJ2-3, with no clear D. The V end was cut by 8 bases, the J end by 2 bases, with 20 bases between. The CDR3 spans 16 residues. Germline V gene lookup returns CDR1 MNHEY and CDR2 SVGEGT.

This clonotype was detected ten times or more. As DNA, the CDR3 is TGTGCCAGCACCGCAATCATGACAGGGCGGGATCAGTACTTC. Translated: CASTAIMTGRDQYF. The V and J genes are TRBV28 and TRBJ2-4, with D tentatively TRBD1 (7 bases). The CDR3 covers 14 residues. V shed 7 bases and J shed 12 bases, with 22 bases lying between them. The germline V gene has CDR1 MDHEN and CDR2 SYDVKM. Looking up the rest from reference TRBV28 and TRBJ2-4 gives the full variable domain: DVKVTQSSRYLVKRTGEKVFLECVQDMDHENMFWYRQDPGLGLRLIYFSYDVKMKEKGDIPEGYSVSREKKERFSLILESASTNQTSMYLCASTAIMTGRDQYFGAGTRLSVL.

The V gene is TRBV9, the J gene TRBJ1-3, with D tentatively TRBD1 (6 bases). This CDR3 region has 15 residues. Germline V gene data show CDR1 as SGDLS and CDR2 as YYNGEE. Trimming shortened V by 0 bases and J by 4 bases, and 11 bases separated the two germline ends. DNA for the CDR3: TGTGCCAGCAGCGTAGACGGGGGCAGGGGAAACACCATATATTTT. Protein sequence: CASSVDGGRGNTIYF.

The table lists this clonotype with a few counts. This chain uses TRBV11-2 with TRBJ2-7; 7 bases are a match to TRBD1. The CDR3 covers 16 residues. Germline V lookup: CDR1 SGHAT, CDR2 FQNNGV. Trimming removed 5 bases from V and 1 base from J; junction bases left unmatched: 11. Here the CDR3 reads CASSHIRDSRSYEQYF. For the CDR3, the DNA is TGTGCCAGCAGCCACATCCGGGACAGTCGATCCTACGAGCAGTACTTC.

This chain uses TRBV20-1 with TRBJ1-5; the D is unclear. This CDR3 comprises 15 residues. V lost 3 bases to trimming and J lost 7 bases, with 19 bases between them. From germline, CDR1 is DFQATT and CDR2 SNEGSKA (reference sequence). The CDR3 DNA sequence: TGCAGTGCTAGCTTAACTCAGGTATTAGGCCAGCCCCAGCATTTT. Protein: CSASLTQVLGQPQHF.